A single sample is the source of the 18 T cell receptor beta chains below, sequenced in a study of T cells in Graves' hyperthyroidism and ophthalmopathy. Amplified TCR beta CDR3 regions came from RNA transcripts. A set of HTBI primers served as the primers for a first-round RT-PCR of the TCR CDR3. MiXCR, run by TCRdb on the multiplex PCR reads, gives a single entry per CDR3 protein. The sample has 350,000 or so distinct CDR3 sequences, 15% to 20% seen once. Sequencing was carried out using blood. All receptors derive from a woman aged 35 to 49 with Graves' ophthalmopathy.

The CDR3: CASSSPSGGVNTGELFF. The CDR3 DNA is TGTGCCAGTAGTAGCCCGTCCGGGGGGGTGAACACCGGGGAGCTGTTTTTT. V gene TRBV19 combines with J gene TRBJ2-2, with TRBD2 matching 8 bases. The CDR3 runs to 17 residues. CDR1 and CDR2 from the germline V gene are LNHDA and SQIVND (reference sequence). V shed 4 bases and J 1 base; nucleotides not matched to a gene: 8.

This clonotype was picked up many times. This sequence joins TRBV27 and TRBJ1-6; tentatively, D is TRBD1 (6 bases). Trimming left V 5 bases short and J 6 bases short, with 11 bases between. CDR1 is MNHEY and CDR2 is SMNVEV in the germline V gene (reference sequence). There are 14 residues in the CDR3. Here the CDR3 reads CASSVRQVNSPLHF. The CDR3 nucleotides read TGTGCCAGCAGTGTGAGACAGGTTAATTCACCCCTCCACTTT.

The CDR3 nucleotides read TGTGCCAGCTCACCACGCTGGTCTGGTGGGGCCAACGTCCTGACTTTC. Amino acid sequence: CASSPRWSGGANVLTF. The chain recombines TRBV18 with TRBJ2-6; the D is unclear. Germline CDR1 reads KGHSH; CDR2 reads LQKENI. Trimming removed 1 base at V and 3 bases at J, with 10 bases between. The CDR3 is 16 amino acids.

This clonotype was counted at least ten times. The chain employs TRBV19 and TRBJ1-1; D call uncertain. The germline V and J ends were trimmed by 3 bases and 7 bases, with 9 bases remaining between them. The CDR3 sequence is 12 residues long. Germline CDR1 is LNHDA and CDR2 is SQIVND (reference sequence). The CDR3 spells CASSIWQNEAFF. The CDR3 DNA is TGTGCCAGTAGTATTTGGCAGAATGAAGCTTTCTTT.

This clonotype was recorded many times. The chain uses TRBV20-1 and TRBJ1-2; D is ambiguous. Trimming left V 5 bases short and J 3 bases short, with 10 bases between. This CDR3 has 12 residues. Looked up from germline, CDR1 is DFQATT and CDR2 is SNEGSKA (reference sequence). The CDR3 region is CSAPASDYGYTF. The CDR3 DNA follows: TGCAGTGCTCCGGCGAGTGACTATGGCTACACCTTC.

The sample holds many counts of this clonotype. The chain carries TRBV18 and TRBJ2-7; perhaps TRBD2 as D (5 bases). Trimming cost V 8 bases and J 9 bases, with 17 bases left between them. The germline V gene has CDR1 KGHSH and CDR2 LQKENI. The CDR3 has 12 residues. In DNA, the CDR3 is TGTGCCAGCACAACTAGTGACGAATGGCAGTACTTC. This codes for CASTTSDEWQYF.

As concerns this clonotype: A much more abundant neighbour one base away suggests this may be a read error. The rearrangement links TRBV18 to TRBJ1-2; 7 bases match TRBD1. Trimming took 2 bases from V and 10 from J; bases not matched to a gene: 16. CDR3 length: 16 residues. Germline V gives CDR1 KGHSH, CDR2 LQKENI. In DNA form, the CDR3 reads TGTGCCAGCTCACCAAGAGTAGGACAGGACCTCGATGACTACACCTTC. It translates to CASSPRVGQDLDDYTF.

This clonotype was recorded many times. The chain uses TRBV12-3 or TRBV12-4 and TRBJ2-7; 7 nucleotides line up with TRBD2. Losses at the gene ends were 1 base for V and 4 bases for J; bases not matched to a gene: 10. The CDR3 is 16 residues long. CDR3 region: CASSLGLAGDLYEQYF. The CDR3 DNA reads as TGTGCCAGCAGTTTAGGTCTGGCGGGAGATCTGTACGAGCAGTACTTC.

At least ten counts were recorded for this clonotype. The chain recombines TRBV15 with TRBJ1-1; D remains ambiguous. V lost 0 bases to trimming and J lost 10 bases, with 12 bases between them. This CDR3 spans 13 amino acids. CDR1 and CDR2 from the germline V gene are LNHNV and YYDKDF (reference sequence). In DNA, the CDR3 is TGTGCCACCAGCAGAGATCACCCTTTCCTAGCTTTCTTT. It specifies CATSRDHPFLAFF.

This clonotype was picked up many times. The rearrangement joins TRBV20-1 to TRBJ2-5; perhaps TRBD1 as D (6 bases). The CDR3 spans 13 residues. Between the trimmed V and J ends, which lost 0 bases and 5 bases, there was a span of 10 bases. Germline V gene lookup returns CDR1 DFQATT and CDR2 SNEGSKA (reference sequence). The chain's CDR3 is CSAREGARETQYF. The CDR3 bases are TGCAGTGCTAGAGAGGGGGCGCGTGAGACCCAGTACTTC.

This clonotype appeared many times. The chain combines TRBV30 with TRBJ2-7; possible D gene TRBD2, 6 bases. Per germline, CDR1 GTSNPN and CDR2 SVGIG (reference sequence). The CDR3 runs 15 residues. The ends were cut back, 0 bases at V and 0 bases at J, with 12 bases in the middle. CDR3 region: CAWSVGGTSSYEQYF. The DNA for the CDR3 is TGTGCCTGGAGTGTAGGCGGGACCAGCTCCTACGAGCAGTACTTC.

This clonotype was observed a handful of times. V and J are TRBV3-1 and TRBJ2-5, with D maybe TRBD2 (5 bases). This CDR3 is 15 amino acids long. The germline CDR1 and CDR2 sequences are LGHDT and YNNKEL (reference sequence). Trimming removed 4 bases at V and 4 bases at J, with 16 bases between. The DNA for the CDR3 is TGTGCCAGCAGCCGTGGGAGCGGCCAGAGAGAGACCCAGTACTTC. Its translation: CASSRGSGQRETQYF.

This chain connects TRBV10-3 to TRBJ1-1, with no clear D. Between the trimmed V and J ends, which lost 8 bases and 0 bases, there was a span of 16 bases. CDR3 length: 15 residues. CDR1 and CDR2 from the germline V gene are ENHRY and SYGVKD. This CDR3 reads CAIRALLQMNTEAFF. The CDR3 nucleotides read TGTGCCATCCGAGCTCTTTTACAAATGAACACTGAAGCTTTCTTT.

The chain carries TRBV7-2 and TRBJ1-2; 7 bases agree with TRBD1. Germline V gives CDR1 SGHTA, CDR2 FQGNSA. The trim removed 3 bases at V and 5 bases at J, leaving 6 bases unmatched. The CDR3 covers 14 residues. CDR3 bases: TGTGCCAGCAGCTTCGTCAGGGGGAATTATGGCTACACCTTC. Its translation: CASSFVRGNYGYTF.

Remarks on this clonotype: A junction boundary mismatches the germline segment, possibly from a read error. The CDR3: CPSSQHRGPLNTEAFF. The CDR3 bases are TGCCCCAGCAGCCAGCACAGGGGCCCCCTGAACACTGAAGCTTTCTTT. The chain is built from TRBV4-1 and TRBJ1-1; 7 bases agree with TRBD1. The CDR3 sequence is 16 residues long. Germline V gene sequence: CDR1 MGHRA, CDR2 YSYEKL.

This clonotype was picked up a small number of times. The chain has TRBV15 and TRBJ1-2, with 7 positions matching TRBD1. The CDR3 runs to 13 residues. Looked up from germline, CDR1 is LNHNV and CDR2 is YYDKDF (reference sequence). V was pared by 2 bases and J by 7 bases, with 4 bases of the junction left unmatched. CDR3 in DNA: TGTGCCACCAGCAGATCACAGGGGCTTGGCTACACCTTC. Protein: CATSRSQGLGYTF. Using reference TRBV15 and TRBJ1-2 for the parts outside the CDR3, the full variable domain is DAMVIQNPRYQVTQFGKPVTLSCSQTLNHNVMYWYQQKSSQAPKLLFHYYDKDFNNEADTPDNFQSRRPNTSFCFLDIRSPGLGDTAMYLCATSRSQGLGYTFGSGTRLTVV.

This clonotype was observed many times. The chain carries TRBV28 and TRBJ2-7; D remains ambiguous. There are 14 residues in the CDR3. Trimming removed 3 bases at V and 1 base at J, with 10 bases between. Germline lookup yields CDR1 MDHEN and CDR2 SYDVKM. Here the CDR3 reads CASSFVGISYEQYF. The CDR3 coding sequence is TGTGCCAGCAGTTTCGTGGGTATATCCTACGAGCAGTACTTC.

The sample holds many counts of this clonotype. The CDR3 here is CASSLEGTGAYEQYF. The CDR3 nucleotides are TGTGCCAGCAGCTTAGAGGGGACAGGGGCCTACGAGCAGTACTTC. The genes are TRBV7-2 and TRBJ2-7, with 10 bases aligning to TRBD1. The CDR3 is made up of 15 amino acids. Germline trimming cut 1 base from V and 2 bases from J; bases unmatched to any gene: 2. CDR1 and CDR2 from the germline V gene are SGHTA and FQGNSA.